The 20 T cell receptor beta chains presented below share a single source sample, sequenced in a study of cytomegalovirus exposure and HLA in healthy donors. Profiled with immunoSEQ multiplex PCR; TCRdb holds only in-frame clones, not every one. The sample has around 350,000 clones; about nine tenths are singletons. Sequenced: PBMCs. The receptor source for this set is a woman aged 18 to 35 in good health and CMV-seronegative.

The chain is built from TRBV19 and TRBJ1-1; TRBD1 matches at 8 bases. Germline V gene sequence: CDR1 LNHDA, CDR2 SQIVND (reference sequence). The CDR3 length is 15 residues. With 1 base clipped from V and 1 base from J, the junction kept 2 bases outside the gene matches. The CDR3 protein is CASSIGTGRNTEAFF. DNA of the CDR3: TGTGCCAGTAGTATAGGGACAGGGCGGAACACTGAAGCTTTCTTT.

The gene calls are TRBV28 and TRBJ1-5, with TRBD1 identical over 7 bases. Germline V gives CDR1 MDHEN, CDR2 SYDVKM. This CDR3 is built from 16 residues. After removal of 3 bases from V and 2 bases from J, the junction contained 7 bases not matched to a gene. In nucleotides, the CDR3 is TGTGCCAGCAGTTTGCCACAGGGGCGGGGCAATCAGCCCCAGCATTTT. This translates into CASSLPQGRGNQPQHF.

V is TRBV25-1 and J is TRBJ2-4, with 7 bases fitting TRBD2. Trimming cost V 4 bases and J 0 bases; bases outside gene matches: 9. Germline assignment: CDR1 MGHDK and CDR2 SYGVNS. This CDR3 region has 17 residues. The DNA for the CDR3 is TGTGCCAGCAGTGGCACACTAGCGCGTGGAGCCAAAAACATTCAGTACTTC. It yields the protein CASSGTLARGAKNIQYF.

The J gene is TRBJ2-7, the V gene TRBV7-2; 10 bases map to TRBD2. The J segment lost 3 bases and the V segment lost 2 bases, leaving 4 bases of the junction unmatched. CDR1 is SGHTA and CDR2 is FQGNSA in the germline V gene. This CDR3 has 15 residues. The CDR3 reads CASSLRPSGSYEQYF. CDR3 bases: TGTGCCAGCAGCTTAAGGCCTAGCGGGAGCTACGAGCAGTACTTC.

V is TRBV7-8 and J is TRBJ1-5; no reliable D call. This CDR3 has 14 amino acids. The germline gives CDR1 SGHVS, CDR2 FQNEAQ. Trimming took off 5 bases at V and 6 bases at J, with 14 bases between the two ends. The CDR3 here is CASSPQEVSQPQHF. In nucleotides, the CDR3 is TGTGCCAGCAGCCCCCAGGAGGTTAGTCAGCCCCAGCATTTT.

J is TRBJ2-2 and V is TRBV18, with D tentatively TRBD2 (5 bases). This CDR3 has 14 amino acids. Germline V gene lookup returns CDR1 KGHSH and CDR2 LQKENI. The germline V and J ends were trimmed by 3 bases and 5 bases, with 10 bases remaining between them. The CDR3 reads CASSPPGRTGELFF. CDR3 DNA: TGTGCCAGCTCACCCCCGGGGAGAACCGGGGAGCTGTTTTTT.

The chain has TRBV6-4 and TRBJ2-1; TRBD2 aligns across 7 bases. The length of the CDR3 is 13 residues. Germline V gene data show CDR1 as MRHNA and CDR2 as SNTAGT. V lost 4 bases, J lost 7 bases, and 4 bases stayed unmatched. The CDR3 sequence is CASSAGTTNEQFF. The DNA of the CDR3 is TGTGCCAGCAGTGCAGGGACTACTAATGAGCAGTTCTTC.

V gene TRBV4-1 combines with J gene TRBJ2-7; 8 positions match TRBD2. Germline CDR1 reads MGHRA; CDR2 reads YSYEKL. CDR3 length: 15 residues. After removal of 1 base from V and 1 base from J, the junction contained 3 bases not matched to a gene. The CDR3 bases are TGCGCCAGCAGCCAAGCGGGAGGGCAATCCTACGAGCAGTACTTC. Translation: CASSQAGGQSYEQYF.

V and J are TRBV7-6 and TRBJ2-7, with 8 positions matching TRBD2. This CDR3 comprises 18 residues. V lost 8 bases, J lost 3 bases, and 21 bases stayed unmatched. Germline lookup yields CDR1 SGHVS and CDR2 FNYEAQ. CDR3 protein: CASGEGLAGFLDYYEQYF. The CDR3 DNA sequence: TGTGCCAGCGGCGAGGGGCTAGCGGGCTTCCTAGACTACTACGAGCAGTACTTC.

The chain carries TRBV11-2 and TRBJ2-2, with 10 bases identical to TRBD2. Trimming cost V 6 bases and J 5 bases; bases outside gene matches: 6. This CDR3 spans 15 amino acids. Germline V gene lookup returns CDR1 SGHAT and CDR2 FQNNGV. This chain's CDR3 is CASRGSGRATGELFF. In nucleotides, the CDR3 is TGTGCCAGCAGGGGAAGCGGGAGGGCTACCGGGGAGCTGTTTTTT.

This rearrangement joins TRBV7-8 to TRBJ2-5, with 10 bases identical to TRBD1. The CDR3 is 13 residues long. After removal of 6 bases from V and 5 bases from J, the junction contained 3 bases not matched to a gene. Germline lookup yields CDR1 SGHVS and CDR2 FQNEAQ. DNA for the CDR3: TGTGCCAGCAGGGACAGGGGGTATGAGACCCAGTACTTC. As protein: CASRDRGYETQYF.

This sequence joins TRBV28 and TRBJ2-7; D might be TRBD1 (6 bases). The germline CDR1 and CDR2 sequences are MDHEN and SYDVKM. The CDR3 sequence is 17 residues long. Between the trimmed V and J ends, which lost 7 bases and 3 bases, there was a span of 25 bases. DNA of the CDR3: TGTGCCAGCATGAATTTCTCTTATCTGGGGGCCAACTACGAGCAGTACTTC. This gives the protein CASMNFSYLGANYEQYF.

The chain couples TRBV2 to TRBJ2-2; D gene uncertain. V was clipped by 4 bases and J by 3 bases, with 12 bases between them. The germline V gene encodes CDR1 SNHLY and CDR2 FYNNEI. CDR3 length: 15 residues. CDR3 nucleotide sequence: TGTGCCAGCAGTGCTGGCGGAGTGGACACCGGGGAGCTGTTTTTT. Its translation is CASSAGGVDTGELFF.

The chain combines TRBV5-1 with TRBJ1-1; weak D call: TRBD1 (6 bases). The CDR3 has 16 residues. V dropped 0 bases and J dropped 4 bases, with 16 bases sitting between them. The germline gives CDR1 SGHRS, CDR2 YFSETQ. The CDR3 is CASSLAIKQGRTEAFF. CDR3 DNA sequence: TGCGCCAGCAGCTTGGCCATAAAACAGGGACGCACTGAAGCTTTCTTT.

The rearrangement links TRBV27 to TRBJ1-5; 7 bases are shared with TRBD1. This CDR3 has 15 amino acids. Per germline, CDR1 MNHEY and CDR2 SMNVEV (reference sequence). V trimming: 7 bases; J trimming: 2 bases; junction bases outside the gene matches: 8. CDR3 coding DNA: TGTGCCAGCACACTGACAGGGACGGGCAATCAGCCCCAGCATTTT. Amino acids: CASTLTGTGNQPQHF.

The genes are TRBV28 and TRBJ2-4; no clear D. V gave up 5 bases and J gave up 7 bases, with 6 bases separating them. CDR3 length equals 11 residues. The germline V gene has CDR1 MDHEN and CDR2 SYDVKM. CDR3 in amino acids: CASSRSNIQYF. Written as DNA, the CDR3 is TGTGCCAGCAGTCGGAGTAACATTCAGTACTTC.

This rearrangement joins TRBV27 to TRBJ1-2, with D possibly matching TRBD1 (5 bases). The CDR3 is 15 amino acids. Germline lookup yields CDR1 MNHEY and CDR2 SMNVEV (reference sequence). Trimming took 8 bases from V and 6 from J, leaving 22 bases between them. The CDR3 coding sequence is TGTGCCAGCCGACCATTGAGGGAGGGGACGGATGGCTACACCTTC. This encodes CASRPLREGTDGYTF.

The CDR3 nucleotides are TGTGCCAGCAGCCCACGACAGGGCAGCACAGATACGCAGTATTTT. This encodes CASSPRQGSTDTQYF. The chain employs TRBV6-5 and TRBJ2-3; the match to TRBD1 covers 7 bases. CDR1 and CDR2 (germline): MNHEY, SVGAGI. The CDR3 has 15 residues. Trimming at V came to 6 bases and at J to 0 bases, leaving 6 bases not matched to a gene.

The chain is built from TRBV18 and TRBJ2-5, with D tentatively TRBD1 (5 bases). Germline V gives CDR1 KGHSH, CDR2 LQKENI. Trimming removed 3 bases from V and 1 base from J, with 9 bases in between. The CDR3 length is 14 residues. DNA for the CDR3: TGTGCCAGCTCACCGGACATCAGCCAAGAGACCCAGTACTTC. Protein: CASSPDISQETQYF.

The rearrangement uses TRBV6-1 and TRBJ1-3; the match to TRBD1 covers 8 bases. This CDR3 region has 14 residues. V gave up 6 bases and J gave up 0 bases; unmatched junction bases: 1. Germline loops: CDR1 MNHNS, CDR2 SASEGT. DNA of the CDR3: TGTGCCAGCAGAGACAGGGGCTCTGGAAACACCATATATTTT. It is translated as CASRDRGSGNTIYF.